A single sample is the source of the 19 T cell receptor beta chains below, sequenced in a study of T cell responses to AZD1222 COVID-19 vaccine. Clones were sequenced by immunoSEQ multiplex PCR, and TCRdb holds only the in-frame ones, with some missing. The sample has more than 140,000 clones, 90% to 95% seen once. Sample: peripheral blood, taken on day 0 of MenACWY control vaccination. Receptor source: an adult in good health.

The chain carries TRBV6-5 and TRBJ1-5, with D possibly TRBD1 on 5 matching bases. V lost 5 bases and J lost 6, with 11 bases in between. The CDR3 is made up of 13 amino acids. Germline CDR1 MNHEY, CDR2 SVGAGI. The CDR3: CASSRQGSQPQHF. CDR3 sequence (DNA): TGTGCCAGCAGTCGGCAGGGAAGTCAGCCCCAGCATTTT.

The V gene is TRBV3-1 (or the pseudogene TRBV3-2), the J gene TRBJ2-7; TRBD2 matches 10 bases. The ends lost 2 bases at V and 1 base at J; junction bases unmatched: 2. This CDR3 comprises 15 residues. Germline loops: CDR1 LGHDT, CDR2 YNNKEL (reference sequence). DNA for the CDR3: TGTGCCAGCAGCCAAACTAGCGGGATGTCCTACGAGCAGTACTTC. Protein sequence: CASSQTSGMSYEQYF.

V and J are TRBV19 and TRBJ2-2; D is perhaps TRBD1 or TRBD2 (6 bases each). This CDR3 is built from 16 residues. Trimming removed 3 bases at V and 0 bases at J, with 11 bases between. Germline lookup yields CDR1 LNHDA and CDR2 SQIVND (reference sequence). As DNA, the CDR3 is TGTGCCAGTAGTATCATGGGGGGCACGAACACCGGGGAGCTGTTTTTT. Translation: CASSIMGGTNTGELFF.

V usage is TRBV10-3 and J usage is TRBJ2-6, with D tentatively TRBD1 (5 bases). The germline V gene encodes CDR1 ENHRY and CDR2 SYGVKD. Trimming took off 8 bases at V and 0 bases at J, with 11 bases between the two ends. The CDR3 loop spans 15 amino acids. The CDR3 bases are TGTGCCATCGGGGCCTCAGGCTCTGGGGCCAACGTCCTGACTTTC. This codes for CAIGASGSGANVLTF.

The V gene is TRBV19, the J gene TRBJ1-1; 7 bases match TRBD1. J gave up 0 bases and V 4 bases, and 14 bases lay outside the gene matches. Germline assignment: CDR1 LNHDA and CDR2 SQIVND (reference sequence). The CDR3 spans 18 residues. CDR3 amino acids: CASSTWTGGLMMNTEAFF. CDR3 DNA sequence: TGTGCCAGTAGTACCTGGACAGGCGGTCTTATGATGAACACTGAAGCTTTCTTT.

The genes are TRBV7-2 and TRBJ2-5; 9 bases align to TRBD2. V shed 3 bases, J shed 4 bases, and the junction held 9 bases outside the gene matches. This CDR3 is built from 16 residues. From germline, CDR1 is SGHTA and CDR2 FQGNSA. Written as DNA, the CDR3 is TGTGCCAGCAGCTTTTTACGCGGGGGGGCGGGAGAGACCCAGTACTTC. Its protein is CASSFLRGGAGETQYF.

The CDR3 bases are TGTGCCAGCAGGACCCGGCCCCTAGGAGGCACTGAAGCTTTCTTT. Amino acids: CASRTRPLGGTEAFF. The chain joins TRBV5-6 to TRBJ1-1; D gene uncertain. CDR1 and CDR2 from the germline V gene are SGHDT and YYEEEE. The CDR3 contains 15 residues. Trimming left V 5 bases short and J 4 bases short, with 18 bases between.

This chain links TRBV6-5 with TRBJ1-5; D is unresolved. V gave up 2 bases and J gave up 5 bases, with 10 bases separating them. Germline V gives CDR1 MNHEY, CDR2 SVGAGI. The CDR3 is 14 residues long. The CDR3 DNA sequence: TGTGCCAGCAGTTACGGGCAGCCCCATCAGCCCCAGCATTTT. It yields the protein CASSYGQPHQPQHF.

CDR3 protein: CASSFQQVGDTQYF. The CDR3 coding sequence is TGCGCCAGCAGCTTTCAACAGGTAGGAGATACGCAGTATTTT. The V call is TRBV5-1, the J call TRBJ2-3; maybe TRBD1 (5 bases). Germline loops: CDR1 SGHRS, CDR2 YFSETQ. The CDR3 is 14 amino acids. V lost 2 bases, J lost 5 bases, and 12 bases lay in between.

This clone appeared a single time. This chain links TRBV19 with TRBJ2-3; 8 bases align to TRBD2. Germline trimming cut 3 bases from V and 1 base from J; bases unmatched to any gene: 0. The length of the CDR3 is 14 residues. The germline V gene has CDR1 LNHDA and CDR2 SQIVND (reference sequence). CDR3 nucleotide sequence: TGTGCCAGTAGTATTAGCGGGGGCACAGATACGCAGTATTTT. Its translation: CASSISGGTDTQYF.

J is TRBJ2-7 and V is TRBV5-6, with 7 nucleotides matching TRBD1. The V and J ends lost 5 bases and 1 base, in that order; junction bases with no gene match: 12. Germline CDR1 and CDR2: SGHDT and YYEEEE. The CDR3 covers 16 residues. The CDR3 here is CASRFRTGHASYEQYF. The CDR3 DNA follows: TGTGCCAGCAGATTTAGGACAGGCCACGCATCCTACGAGCAGTACTTC.

This sequence joins TRBV28 and TRBJ1-6; 7 bases agree with TRBD1. Trimming took 6 bases from V and 7 from J; bases not matched to a gene: 6. Germline V gives CDR1 MDHEN, CDR2 SYDVKM. CDR3 length equals 14 residues. CDR3 protein: CASSSTGPNSPLHF. For the CDR3, the DNA is TGTGCCAGCAGCTCGACAGGGCCCAATTCACCCCTCCACTTT. Full variable domain (missing parts from reference TRBV28 and TRBJ1-6): DVKVTQSSRYLVKRTGEKVFLECVQDMDHENMFWYRQDPGLGLRLIYFSYDVKMKEKGDIPEGYSVSREKKERFSLILESASTNQTSMYLCASSSTGPNSPLHFGNGTRLTVT.

The chain uses TRBV20-1 and TRBJ2-5; D not certain. Trimming removed 1 base at V and 5 bases at J, with 5 bases between. CDR3 length: 11 residues. Germline CDR1 is DFQATT and CDR2 is SNEGSKA (reference sequence). CDR3 DNA sequence: TGCAGTGCTAGAGCCGGGGAGACCCAGTACTTC. Amino acid sequence: CSARAGETQYF.

The rearrangement links TRBV2 to TRBJ2-7, with 7 bases matching TRBD2. From germline, CDR1 is SNHLY and CDR2 FYNNEI. The ends lost 6 bases at V and 0 bases at J; junction bases unmatched: 5. The CDR3 consists of 14 residues. CDR3 DNA: TGTGCCAGCAGGGGACTAAAATACTCCTACGAGCAGTACTTC. Its translation is CASRGLKYSYEQYF.

The chain uses TRBV5-4 and TRBJ1-4; 9 bases agree with TRBD1. Trimming removed 7 bases from V and 8 bases from J; junction bases left unmatched: 9. The germline gives CDR1 SGHNT, CDR2 YYREEE (reference sequence). This CDR3 has 14 residues. The CDR3 region is CASGTDRGREKLFF. The CDR3, as DNA: TGTGCCAGCGGCACGGACAGGGGACGCGAAAAACTGTTTTTT.

To note about this clone: A junction boundary mismatches the germline segment, possibly from a read error. The chain employs TRBV2 and TRBJ2-5, with 14 bases matching TRBD2. CDR1 and CDR2 from the germline V gene are SNHLY and FYNNEI. The CDR3 extends over 15 amino acids. CDR3 residues: CASTEGGLAGEAQYF. The CDR3 region has the DNA TGTGCCAGCACCGAAGGGGGACTAGCGGGAGAGGCCCAGTACTTC.

The V and J genes are TRBV13 and TRBJ1-2; no clear D. CDR1 and CDR2 from the germline V gene are PRHDT and FYEKMQ (reference sequence). The CDR3 is made up of 13 amino acids. V was clipped by 3 bases and J by 4 bases, with 9 bases between them. The CDR3 region is CASSFGRLYGYTF. The CDR3 DNA is TGTGCCAGCAGCTTTGGGCGGCTCTATGGCTACACCTTC.

The chain links TRBV27 to TRBJ1-4; 9 bases agree with TRBD1. The ends lost 6 bases at V and 10 bases at J; junction bases unmatched: 12. Germline-derived CDR1 and CDR2 are MNHEY and SMNVEV (reference sequence). CDR3 length: 15 residues. The CDR3 here is CASRPTGQGWGKLFF. CDR3 nucleotide sequence: TGTGCCAGCAGACCTACGGGACAGGGATGGGGAAAACTGTTTTTT. Looking up the rest from reference TRBV27 and TRBJ1-4 gives the full variable domain: EAQVTQNPRYLITVTGKKLTVTCSQNMNHEYMSWYRQDPGLGLRQIYYSMNVEVTDKGDVPEGYKVSRKEKRNFPLILESPSPNQTSLYFCASRPTGQGWGKLFFGSGTQLSVL.

This chain joins TRBV6-5 and TRBJ2-7; a weak D match, TRBD2 (5 bases). V dropped 6 bases and J dropped 1 base, with 13 bases sitting between them. The CDR3 is made up of 14 amino acids. Per germline, CDR1 MNHEY and CDR2 SVGAGI. CDR3: CASSYTAESYEQYF. The CDR3 nucleotides read TGTGCCAGCAGCTATACAGCGGAGTCCTACGAGCAGTACTTC.